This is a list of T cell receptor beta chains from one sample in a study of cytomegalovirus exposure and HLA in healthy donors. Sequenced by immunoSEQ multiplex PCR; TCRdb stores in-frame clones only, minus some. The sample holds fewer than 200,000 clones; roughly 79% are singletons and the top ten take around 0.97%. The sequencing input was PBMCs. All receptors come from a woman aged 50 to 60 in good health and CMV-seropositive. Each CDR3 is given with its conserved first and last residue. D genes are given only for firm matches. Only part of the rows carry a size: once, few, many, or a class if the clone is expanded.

cdr3_nt: TGCGCCAGCAGCCAAGATTCGGGAGGGGGAGGGAAATACGAGCAGTACTTC
cdr3_aa: CASSQDSGGGGKYEQYF
j_call: TRBJ2-7
cdr3_length: 17
d_call: TRBD2
v_call: TRBV4-3
clone_size: .

cdr3_nt: TGTGCCAGTAGTAAGGGACAGGGGGTAGGGACCGGGGAGCTGTTTTTT
cdr3_aa: CASSKGQGVGTGELFF
j_call: TRBJ2-2
cdr3_length: 16
d_call: TRBD1
v_call: TRBV19
clone_size: .

cdr3_nt: TGTGCCAGCAGCTTAGGGCAGGGGGCTGGCTACACCTTC
cdr3_aa: CASSLGQGAGYTF
j_call: TRBJ1-2
cdr3_length: 13
d_call: TRBD1
v_call: TRBV11-2
clone_size: .

cdr3_nt: TGCGCCAGCAGTAGAGGCGATCTGAACACTGAAGCTTTCTTT
cdr3_aa: CASSRGDLNTEAFF
j_call: TRBJ1-1
cdr3_length: 14
d_call: .
v_call: TRBV5-1
clone_size: few

cdr3_nt: TGTGCCAGCAGCTTAGAGGCTAGCGGGAGGCCCTACGAGCAGTACTTC
cdr3_aa: CASSLEASGRPYEQYF
j_call: TRBJ2-7
cdr3_length: 16
d_call: TRBD2
v_call: TRBV7-9
clone_size: once

cdr3_nt: TGCGCCAGCAGCCTGGGCTGGGGAGAGGGGGCGGAGACCCAGTACTTC
cdr3_aa: CASSLGWGEGAETQYF
j_call: TRBJ2-5
cdr3_length: 16
d_call: TRBD1
v_call: TRBV4-1
clone_size: .

cdr3_nt: TGTGCCAGCAGCTTGGCAGGGAGGGGTCAGCCCCAGCATTTT
cdr3_aa: CASSLAGRGQPQHF
j_call: TRBJ1-5
cdr3_length: 14
d_call: .
v_call: TRBV5-5
clone_size: .

cdr3_nt: TGTGCCAGCAGCTCCCAGGACTTCCCGCAGTTCTTC
cdr3_aa: CASSSQDFPQFF
j_call: TRBJ2-1
cdr3_length: 12
d_call: .
v_call: TRBV6-6
clone_size: once

cdr3_nt: TGCGCCAGCAGCTTGGCCTCAGGTAACACTGAAGCTTTCTTT
cdr3_aa: CASSLASGNTEAFF
j_call: TRBJ1-1
cdr3_length: 14
d_call: .
v_call: TRBV5-1
clone_size: .

cdr3_nt: TGTGCCATCAGTATCTACAAACAGGGACCACAAGAGACCCAGTACTTC
cdr3_aa: CAISIYKQGPQETQYF
j_call: TRBJ2-5
cdr3_length: 16
d_call: .
v_call: TRBV10-3
clone_size: .

cdr3_nt: TGTGCCAGCAGTCACGGGACTAGCGGGAGGGCCGGGAATGAGCAGTTCTTC
cdr3_aa: CASSHGTSGRAGNEQFF
j_call: TRBJ2-1
cdr3_length: 17
d_call: TRBD2
v_call: TRBV27
clone_size: .

cdr3_nt: TGTGCCAGCAGTTTCGGACTAGCGGGAGCGACAGATACGCAGTATTTT
cdr3_aa: CASSFGLAGATDTQYF
j_call: TRBJ2-3
cdr3_length: 16
d_call: TRBD2
v_call: TRBV6-5
clone_size: .

cdr3_nt: TGTGCCAGCAGTCCCCAAACAGGGGGGACTGAAGCTTTCTTT
cdr3_aa: CASSPQTGGTEAFF
j_call: TRBJ1-1
cdr3_length: 14
d_call: TRBD1
v_call: TRBV6-5
clone_size: .

cdr3_nt: TGTGCCAGCAGCTTCAGTGGCTTTAAGACCCAGTACTTC
cdr3_aa: CASSFSGFKTQYF
j_call: TRBJ2-5
cdr3_length: 13
d_call: .
v_call: TRBV7-2
clone_size: few

cdr3_nt: TGTGCCAGCTCTCAAGGCGGGGGGACCAAAAACATTCAGTACTTC
cdr3_aa: CASSQGGGTKNIQYF
j_call: TRBJ2-4
cdr3_length: 15
d_call: TRBD2
v_call: TRBV7-2
clone_size: .

cdr3_nt: TGTGCCACCGACACAGGAGGGGCGAACACTGAAGCTTTCTTT
cdr3_aa: CATDTGGANTEAFF
j_call: TRBJ1-1
cdr3_length: 14
d_call: .
v_call: TRBV28
clone_size: .

cdr3_nt: TGTGCCAGTAGTATAGACTCCGAGGATACGCAGTATTTT
cdr3_aa: CASSIDSEDTQYF
j_call: TRBJ2-3
cdr3_length: 13
d_call: .
v_call: TRBV19
clone_size: .

cdr3_nt: TGTGCCAGCAGCTTGGGAGCGGGGGGAGTATACGAGCAGTACTTC
cdr3_aa: CASSLGAGGVYEQYF
j_call: TRBJ2-7
cdr3_length: 15
d_call: TRBD2
v_call: TRBV6-5
clone_size: .

cdr3_nt: TGTGCCAGCAGTTCGCGGCCAGGGCTAGCGAACACCGGGGAGCTGTTTTTT
cdr3_aa: CASSSRPGLANTGELFF
j_call: TRBJ2-2
cdr3_length: 17
d_call: .
v_call: TRBV28
clone_size: .

cdr3_nt: TGTGCCATCAGTGACGGTTCCGAGCAGTACTTC
cdr3_aa: CAISDGSEQYF
j_call: TRBJ2-7
cdr3_length: 11
d_call: .
v_call: TRBV10-3
clone_size: .

cdr3_nt: TGTGCCAGCAGCCAGGACAGAGGTCCTAACTATGGCTACACCTTC
cdr3_aa: CASSQDRGPNYGYTF
j_call: TRBJ1-2
cdr3_length: 15
d_call: .
v_call: TRBV6-5
clone_size: .

cdr3_nt: TGTGCCAGCACGACTAGCGGGGGATACAATGAGCAGTTCTTC
cdr3_aa: CASTTSGGYNEQFF
j_call: TRBJ2-1
cdr3_length: 14
d_call: TRBD2
v_call: TRBV2
clone_size: few

cdr3_nt: TGTGCCAGCAGTGTAGGGGGACGGTCACCCCTCCACTTT
cdr3_aa: CASSVGGRSPLHF
j_call: TRBJ1-6
cdr3_length: 13
d_call: .
v_call: TRBV2
clone_size: once

cdr3_nt: TGTGCCAGCAAATATGGGACAGAATCCTACGAGCAGTACTTC
cdr3_aa: CASKYGTESYEQYF
j_call: TRBJ2-7
cdr3_length: 14
d_call: TRBD1
v_call: TRBV2
clone_size: .

cdr3_nt: TGCGCCAGCAGCCAAGTTACGAGCTACGAGCAGTACTTC
cdr3_aa: CASSQVTSYEQYF
j_call: TRBJ2-7
cdr3_length: 13
d_call: .
v_call: TRBV4-1
clone_size: .

cdr3_nt: TGCGCCAGCAGCTTCTTTAGCGGGGAAACCTACGAGCAGTACTTC
cdr3_aa: CASSFFSGETYEQYF
j_call: TRBJ2-7
cdr3_length: 15
d_call: TRBD2
v_call: TRBV5-1
clone_size: .

cdr3_nt: TGTGCCAGCAGTCCCGTTAGCGGGAGGCCCCAATTCACCGGGGAGCTGTTTTTT
cdr3_aa: CASSPVSGRPQFTGELFF
j_call: TRBJ2-2
cdr3_length: 18
d_call: TRBD2
v_call: TRBV7-6
clone_size: .

cdr3_nt: TGTGCCAGCCGAGACAGGGCATACACCGGGGAGCTGTTTTTT
cdr3_aa: CASRDRAYTGELFF
j_call: TRBJ2-2
cdr3_length: 14
d_call: TRBD1
v_call: TRBV6-4
clone_size: .

cdr3_nt: TGTGCCAGCAGTTACACCGAGACGGGGTTAGGTGGCTACACCTTC
cdr3_aa: CASSYTETGLGGYTF
j_call: TRBJ1-2
cdr3_length: 15
d_call: .
v_call: TRBV6-5
clone_size: .

cdr3_nt: TGTGCCAGCAGCTTTAGCGGGGAGGGGCTAAACATTCAGTACTTC
cdr3_aa: CASSFSGEGLNIQYF
j_call: TRBJ2-4
cdr3_length: 15
d_call: TRBD2
v_call: TRBV11-2
clone_size: .

cdr3_nt: TGTGCCAGCAAAGCCGGGAGGGATTATGGCTACACCTTC
cdr3_aa: CASKAGRDYGYTF
j_call: TRBJ1-2
cdr3_length: 13
d_call: .
v_call: TRBV25-1
clone_size: .

cdr3_nt: TGCGCCAGCAGCCTAGGGACAGAGATTGGGGATACGCAGTATTTT
cdr3_aa: CASSLGTEIGDTQYF
j_call: TRBJ2-3
cdr3_length: 15
d_call: TRBD1
v_call: TRBV10-1
clone_size: .

cdr3_nt: TGTGCCAGCAATGACAGGGCCACTGAAGCTTTCTTT
cdr3_aa: CASNDRATEAFF
j_call: TRBJ1-1
cdr3_length: 12
d_call: TRBD1
v_call: TRBV6-1
clone_size: .

cdr3_nt: TGTGCCAGCAGTTCCCCGGGGGACAGGGTTTACACCATATATTTT
cdr3_aa: CASSSPGDRVYTIYF
j_call: TRBJ1-3
cdr3_length: 15
d_call: TRBD1
v_call: TRBV28
clone_size: .

cdr3_nt: TGTGCCACCAGCCTACAGGGGGCGAGGACTGAAGCTTTCTTT
cdr3_aa: CATSLQGARTEAFF
j_call: TRBJ1-1
cdr3_length: 14
d_call: TRBD1
v_call: TRBV15
clone_size: few

cdr3_nt: TGCGCCAGCAGTGAGCAGACTAACTATGGCTACACCTTC
cdr3_aa: CASSEQTNYGYTF
j_call: TRBJ1-2
cdr3_length: 13
d_call: .
v_call: TRBV10-1
clone_size: .

cdr3_nt: TGTGCCAGCAATGACAGGGCCGCCAGGGAGCTGTTTTTT
cdr3_aa: CASNDRAARELFF
j_call: TRBJ2-2
cdr3_length: 13
d_call: TRBD1
v_call: TRBV28
clone_size: .

cdr3_nt: TGCGCCAGCAGCCACTTTTTGGGGCCAACGGCACCTATGAACACTGAAGCTTTCTTT
cdr3_aa: CASSHFLGPTAPMNTEAFF
j_call: TRBJ1-1
cdr3_length: 19
d_call: .
v_call: TRBV4-1
clone_size: once

cdr3_nt: TGTGCCAGCAGCGTCGGACAGGGGACCGTCGAGCAGTACTTC
cdr3_aa: CASSVGQGTVEQYF
j_call: TRBJ2-7
cdr3_length: 14
d_call: TRBD1
v_call: TRBV9
clone_size: few